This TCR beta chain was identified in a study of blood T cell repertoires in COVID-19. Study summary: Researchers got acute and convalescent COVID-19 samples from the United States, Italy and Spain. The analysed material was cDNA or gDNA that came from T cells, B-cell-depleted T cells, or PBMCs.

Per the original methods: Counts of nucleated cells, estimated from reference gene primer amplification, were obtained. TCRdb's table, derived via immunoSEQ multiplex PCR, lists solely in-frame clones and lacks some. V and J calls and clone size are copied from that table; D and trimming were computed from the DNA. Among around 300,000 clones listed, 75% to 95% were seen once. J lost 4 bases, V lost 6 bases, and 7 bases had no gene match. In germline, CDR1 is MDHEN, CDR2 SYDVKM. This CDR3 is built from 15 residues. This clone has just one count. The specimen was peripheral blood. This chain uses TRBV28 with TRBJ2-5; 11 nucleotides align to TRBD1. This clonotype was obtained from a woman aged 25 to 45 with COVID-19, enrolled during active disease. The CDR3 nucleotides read TGTGCCAGCAGGATGGACAGGGGGCGCGTAGAGACCCAGTACTTC. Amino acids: CASRMDRGRVETQYF. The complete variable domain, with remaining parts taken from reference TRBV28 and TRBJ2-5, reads DVKVTQSSRYLVKRTGEKVFLECVQDMDHENMFWYRQDPGLGLRLIYFSYDVKMKEKGDIPEGYSVSREKKERFSLILESASTNQTSMYLCASRMDRGRVETQYFGPGTRLLVL.